The 25 T cell receptor beta chains in this list originate from one sample, sequenced in a study of T cell responses to AZD1222 COVID-19 vaccine. Repertoires were generated with immunoSEQ multiplex PCR, while TCRdb's copy carries only in-frame clones and drops some. This sample yields approximately 67,000 clones, of which around 89% are seen a single time; approximately 30% belongs to the top ten. The sequenced sample was peripheral blood, obtained 28 days after the second AZD1222 dose. The receptors here all came from an adult who received the AZD1222 COVID-19 vaccine.

The J gene is TRBJ2-7, the V gene TRBV7-3; no definite D call. The CDR3 totals 15 residues. Trimming shortened V by 4 bases and J by 6 bases, and 19 bases separated the two germline ends. CDR1 is SGHTA and CDR2 is FQGTGA in the germline V gene. The DNA of the CDR3 is TGTGCCAGCAGCTCTACTCACGGACGGTACTCCGAGCAGTACTTC. Translated: CASSSTHGRYSEQYF.

V gene TRBV7-2 combines with J gene TRBJ2-7; a weak D match, TRBD1 (6 bases). The ends were cut back, 6 bases at V and 5 bases at J, with 17 bases in the middle. The CDR3 is 14 residues long. CDR1 and CDR2 from the germline V gene are SGHTA and FQGNSA. The DNA of the CDR3 is TGTGCCAGCAGGGAAGGACAGACATACCACGAGCAGTACTTC. Translation gives CASREGQTYHEQYF.

This clone was counted once. The J gene is TRBJ2-7, the V gene TRBV5-1; the match to TRBD2 covers 13 bases. CDR1 is SGHRS, CDR2 YFSETQ, per germline. The CDR3 length is 15 residues. After removal of 5 bases from V and 6 bases from J, the junction contained 8 bases not matched to a gene. As DNA, the CDR3 is TGCGCCAGCAGTCCTGGACTAGCGGGAGTCGGCGAGCAGTACTTC. Its protein product is CASSPGLAGVGEQYF.

The chain uses TRBV14 and TRBJ2-1; D gene unclear. V dropped 0 bases and J dropped 5 bases, with 8 bases sitting between them. Germline values: CDR1 SGHDN, CDR2 FVKESK. CDR3 length: 14 amino acids. The CDR3 DNA follows: TGTGCCAGCAGCCAAGATAACTACCACAATGAGCAGTTCTTC. This gives the protein CASSQDNYHNEQFF. The full variable domain, completed using reference TRBV14 and TRBJ2-1, is EAGVTQFPSHSVIEKGQTVTLRCDPISGHDNLYWYRRVMGKEIKFLLHFVKESKQDESGMPNNRFLAERTGGTYSTLKVQPAELEDSGVYFCASSQDNYHNEQFFGPGTRLTVL.

The chain links TRBV28 to TRBJ2-4, with 7 bases aligning to TRBD2. The trim removed 2 bases at V and 3 bases at J, leaving 1 base unmatched. This CDR3 contains 14 residues. CDR1 and CDR2 from the germline V gene are MDHEN and SYDVKM. The CDR3 coding sequence is TGTGCCAGCAGTTTAGCGGGAGTCAAAAACATTCAGTACTTC. Its protein product is CASSLAGVKNIQYF.

This rearrangement joins TRBV7-3 to TRBJ1-6; 7 bases agree with TRBD1. The CDR3 covers 15 residues. The V gene's germline CDR1 is SGHTA and CDR2 FQGTGA. V was clipped by 2 bases and J by 5 bases; unmatched bases: 3. The DNA of the CDR3 is TGTGCCAGCAGCTTAGGGACAGCCGATAATTCACCCCTCCACTTT. Its translation: CASSLGTADNSPLHF.

This chain connects TRBV14 to TRBJ2-7; 7 positions agree with TRBD1. The V gene's germline CDR1 is SGHDN and CDR2 FVKESK. The CDR3 covers 15 residues. The J segment lost 3 bases and the V segment lost 0 bases, leaving 5 bases of the junction unmatched. CDR3 DNA: TGTGCCAGCAGCCAAGATTATTGGACAGGCTACGAGCAGTACTTC. Its translation is CASSQDYWTGYEQYF.

The chain links TRBV6-5 to TRBJ2-2; 10 bases align to TRBD1. Germline CDR1 MNHEY, CDR2 SVGAGI. This CDR3 region has 15 residues. The V gene end was trimmed by 2 bases and the J gene end by 12 bases; junction bases not matched to a gene: 9. As DNA, the CDR3 is TGTGCCAGCAGTTACCCTTATCCGGGACAGGGGAAGCTGTTTTTT. Amino acid sequence: CASSYPYPGQGKLFF.

V gene TRBV5-1 combines with J gene TRBJ2-7, with 8 nucleotides matching TRBD2. J gave up 3 bases and V 4 bases, and 9 bases lay outside the gene matches. Per the germline V gene, CDR1 is SGHRS and CDR2 is YFSETQ. The CDR3 loop spans 15 amino acids. In DNA, the CDR3 is TGCGCCAGCAGCCCGAAAGCGGGAGACCTCTACGAGCAGTACTTC. Amino acids: CASSPKAGDLYEQYF.

The CDR3: CASSPSSGRTHEQYF. The CDR3 DNA reads as TGTGCCAGCAGTCCGTCTAGCGGGAGAACCCACGAGCAGTACTTC. The chain combines TRBV28 with TRBJ2-7; 10 bases are shared with TRBD2. CDR1 is MDHEN and CDR2 is SYDVKM in the germline V gene. The CDR3 loop spans 15 amino acids. Trimming took 5 bases from V and 5 from J; bases not matched to a gene: 9.

CDR3 amino acids: CASSLREAGVEQFF. The CDR3 nucleotides are TGTGCCAGCAGCTTAAGGGAAGCAGGGGTCGAGCAGTTCTTC. This chain joins TRBV5-4 and TRBJ2-1; D might be TRBD1 (6 bases). CDR1 and CDR2 from the germline V gene are SGHNT and YYREEE (reference sequence). Between the trimmed V and J ends, which lost 2 bases and 10 bases, there was a span of 16 bases. This CDR3 contains 14 residues.

In this sample, this clone turned up once. The chain couples TRBV6-6 to TRBJ1-1; D remains unclear. Trimming removed 2 bases from V and 1 base from J, with 5 bases in between. This CDR3 region has 13 residues. In germline, CDR1 is MNHNY, CDR2 SVGAGI (reference sequence). The CDR3 sequence: CASSYLQNTEAFF. The CDR3 DNA sequence: TGTGCCAGCAGTTACCTACAGAACACTGAAGCTTTCTTT.

The CDR3 DNA sequence: TGCGCCAGCAGCCCTAGTTCGGCAACTAATGAAAAACTGTTTTTT. Amino acids: CASSPSSATNEKLFF. The V and J genes are TRBV4-3 and TRBJ1-4; D is undetermined. Trimming cost V 4 bases and J 0 bases, with 9 bases left between them. CDR1 is LGHNA and CDR2 is YSLEER in the germline V gene. CDR3 size: 15 residues.

The chain employs TRBV18 and TRBJ1-2; D not certain. Germline CDR1 KGHSH, CDR2 LQKENI. The CDR3 has 15 amino acids. V dropped 3 bases and J dropped 2 bases, with 13 bases sitting between them. The CDR3 DNA sequence: TGTGCCAGCTCACCTTCTTGGGGAGGGAACTATGGCTACACCTTC. It specifies CASSPSWGGNYGYTF.

CDR3 bases: TGCAGCGTTGCTACTAGCGGGCGTACTAGCACAGATACGCAGTATTTT. It is translated as CSVATSGRTSTDTQYF. The chain carries TRBV29-1 and TRBJ2-3; 9 bases agree with TRBD2. The V and J ends lost 4 bases and 0 bases, in that order; junction bases with no gene match: 8. The germline V gene encodes CDR1 SQVTM and CDR2 ANQGSEA. CDR3 size: 16 residues.

The rearrangement uses TRBV5-1 and TRBJ2-5; D gene uncertain. Trimming stripped 5 bases from V and 5 bases from J, with 16 bases between. CDR3 length equals 14 residues. Germline CDR1 reads SGHRS; CDR2 reads YFSETQ. CDR3 loop: CASSRDSLVETQYF. The CDR3 bases are TGCGCCAGCAGTAGGGATAGTCTCGTGGAGACCCAGTACTTC.

The chain carries TRBV7-3 and TRBJ2-3; tentatively, D is TRBD1 or TRBD2 (5 bases each). V lost 5 bases to trimming and J lost 0 bases, with 12 bases between them. There are 15 residues in the CDR3. From germline, CDR1 is SGHTA and CDR2 FQGTGA. The CDR3 DNA is TGTGCCAGCAGCCCACGGGGCCCTAGCACAGATACGCAGTATTTT. Amino acid sequence: CASSPRGPSTDTQYF. The full variable domain, rest sourced from reference TRBV7-3 and TRBJ2-3, is GAGVSQTPSNKVTEKGKYVELRCDPISGHTALYWYRQSLGQGPEFLIYFQGTGAADDSGLPNDRFFAVRPEGSVSTLKIQRTERGDSAVYLCASSPRGPSTDTQYFGPGTRLTVL.

The J gene is TRBJ2-2, the V gene TRBV9; D is perhaps TRBD1 (5 bases). The CDR3 sequence is 17 residues long. The germline CDR1 and CDR2 sequences are SGDLS and YYNGEE. Deletions cut 3 bases from V and 3 bases from J, with 18 bases between. CDR3 in amino acids: CASSAHAAPRDTGELFF. The CDR3 coding sequence is TGTGCCAGCAGCGCTCACGCAGCACCCAGGGACACCGGGGAGCTGTTTTTT.

V gene TRBV6-5 combines with J gene TRBJ1-1; possibly TRBD1 for D (5 bases). CDR1 and CDR2 (germline): MNHEY, SVGAGI. The CDR3 is made up of 14 amino acids. With 0 bases removed from V and 5 bases from J, the gap between germline ends came to 10 bases. The CDR3 DNA reads TGTGCCAGCAGTTACTCGGCAGGGCGGACTGAAGCTTTCTTT. Translating gives CASSYSAGRTEAFF.

The chain employs TRBV5-6 and TRBJ1-2; no definite D call. The CDR3 spans 13 residues. The V gene lost 1 base and the J gene lost 4 bases, with 8 bases spanning the gap. Germline loops: CDR1 SGHDT, CDR2 YYEEEE. The CDR3 DNA is TGTGCCAGCAGCTTGTTTGGTATCTATGGCTACACCTTC. This encodes CASSLFGIYGYTF.

The rearrangement links TRBV18 to TRBJ2-4, with TRBD1 matching 9 bases. There are 14 residues in the CDR3. CDR1 KGHSH and CDR2 LQKENI come from the germline V gene. V lost 3 bases and J lost 8; bases outside the gene matches: 5. CDR3 sequence reads: CASSPGQGWDIQYF. For the CDR3, the DNA is TGTGCCAGCTCACCGGGACAGGGTTGGGACATTCAGTACTTC.

The chain carries TRBV10-2 and TRBJ2-7, with D uncertain. CDR1 is WSHSY, CDR2 SAAADI, per germline. V lost 5 bases and J 4 bases, leaving 15 bases between the germline ends. The CDR3 spans 14 residues. The DNA of the CDR3 is TGCGCCAGCAGTTCCGGACGGACCAATTACGAGCAGTACTTC. Protein: CASSSGRTNYEQYF.

The chain uses TRBV29-1 and TRBJ1-1; 7 positions agree with TRBD1. The length of the CDR3 is 12 residues. Germline CDR1 and CDR2: SQVTM and ANQGSEA. V lost 7 bases to trimming and J lost 9 bases; unmatched junction nucleotides: 11. As DNA, the CDR3 is TGCAGCGCGAGAGGAGGGACAGAGAAAGCTTTCTTT. It is translated as CSARGGTEKAFF.

V is TRBV11-2 and J is TRBJ1-3; 7 nucleotides line up with TRBD1. Per the germline V gene, CDR1 is SGHAT and CDR2 is FQNNGV. J was trimmed by 0 bases and V by 1 base; bases with no gene match: 9. The CDR3 runs to 18 residues. This CDR3 is CASSLVRDSFLSGNTIYF. The CDR3 DNA sequence: TGTGCCAGCAGCTTAGTCCGGGACAGTTTTCTCTCTGGAAACACCATATATTTT.

The chain employs TRBV7-9 and TRBJ2-7; D is uncertain. Germline values: CDR1 SEHNR, CDR2 FQNEAQ (reference sequence). Trimming cost V 4 bases and J 3 bases, with 7 bases left between them. The CDR3 runs to 12 residues. DNA for the CDR3: TGTGCCAGCAGCTCCTCCCTCTACGAGCAGTACTTC. Translation gives CASSSSLYEQYF.